These 3 T cell receptor beta chains came from one sample sequenced in a study of beta chain features in type 1 diabetes. Every bit of the isolated RNA underwent reverse transcription, so sequencing read expressed TCRB transcripts. Sequenced by immunoSEQ multiplex PCR; TCRdb stores in-frame clones only, minus some. The profile shows approximately 300,000 clones, approximately 10% of them singletons. What was sequenced was naive CD4+ T cells from blood. These receptors came from a woman aged 25 to 39 in good health.

This clone occurred a few times. This chain links TRBV5-4 with TRBJ2-5; TRBD1 agrees at 8 bases. The germline V gene has CDR1 SGHNT and CDR2 YYREEE (reference sequence). This CDR3 comprises 13 residues. V was pared by 3 bases and J by 5 bases, with 3 bases of the junction left unmatched. CDR3 loop: CASSYWTGETQYF. DNA for the CDR3: TGTGCCAGCAGCTACTGGACAGGGGAGACCCAGTACTTC.

This clone was counted a few times. V gene TRBV27 combines with J gene TRBJ1-5; D remains unclear. The V end lost 6 bases, the J end lost 11 bases, and 14 bases lay between the germline ends. The CDR3 extends over 12 amino acids. Germline CDR1 reads MNHEY; CDR2 reads SMNVEV (reference sequence). The CDR3 loop is CASSDPGVAQHF. The CDR3, as DNA: TGTGCCAGCAGCGACCCCGGGGTCGCCCAGCATTTT.

This chain links TRBV7-2 with TRBJ2-7; 7 nucleotides align to TRBD2. The V gene end was trimmed by 5 bases and the J gene end by 3 bases; junction bases not matched to a gene: 7. This CDR3 is 14 amino acids long. CDR1 SGHTA and CDR2 FQGNSA come from the germline V gene. The CDR3 reads CASSPPGRVYEQYF. CDR3 coding DNA: TGTGCCAGCAGCCCCCCAGGGAGGGTCTACGAGCAGTACTTC.